This entry describes one T cell receptor (beta chain). Sequenced by immunoSEQ multiplex PCR; TCRdb stores in-frame clones only, minus some. Here the sample spans 1.6 million or so clones, roughly 98.5% being singletons. This entry is derived from a study of shared clonotypes between healthy human individuals. Sequencing input: naive CD4+ T cells sorted from blood. Documented subset: CD45RA+ positively selected. The TCR was taken from a young man in good health.

CDR3 bases: TGTGCCAGCAGCCTACAGGGGGGTGAATACAATGAGCAGTTCTTC. The encoded protein is CASSLQGGEYNEQFF. This chain joins TRBV5-4 and TRBJ2-1; 8 bases are shared with TRBD1. Germline V gene lookup returns CDR1 SGHNT and CDR2 YYREEE (reference sequence). The CDR3 contains 15 residues. The V segment lost 4 bases and the J segment 4 bases; nucleotides outside the gene matches: 7.